The clone carrying this T cell receptor (beta chain) appeared once. Unique molecular identifiers (one per individual cDNA molecule) were attached. Via MiXCR, TCRdb re-called the 5' RACE reads, giving one row per CDR3 protein. The profile shows roughly 58,000 distinct CDR3 sequences, about 12% of them singletons. CDR3 length: 15 amino acids. With 5 bases removed from V and 4 bases from J, the gap between germline ends came to 17 bases. CDR1 is MDHEN, CDR2 SYDVKM, per germline. The data stem from a study of early T cells in non-severe SARS-CoV-2 infection. The chain couples TRBV28 to TRBJ1-1; tentatively, D is TRBD1 (6 bases). Sequencing was carried out using whole blood. This receptor was identified in an adult who was a healthcare worker with PCR-confirmed SARS-CoV-2 infection or an uninfected control (not recorded which). CDR3 protein: CASSKVPRGFTEAFF. The CDR3 bases are TGTGCCAGCAGTAAAGTTCCCAGGGGTTTCACTGAAGCTTTCTTT.